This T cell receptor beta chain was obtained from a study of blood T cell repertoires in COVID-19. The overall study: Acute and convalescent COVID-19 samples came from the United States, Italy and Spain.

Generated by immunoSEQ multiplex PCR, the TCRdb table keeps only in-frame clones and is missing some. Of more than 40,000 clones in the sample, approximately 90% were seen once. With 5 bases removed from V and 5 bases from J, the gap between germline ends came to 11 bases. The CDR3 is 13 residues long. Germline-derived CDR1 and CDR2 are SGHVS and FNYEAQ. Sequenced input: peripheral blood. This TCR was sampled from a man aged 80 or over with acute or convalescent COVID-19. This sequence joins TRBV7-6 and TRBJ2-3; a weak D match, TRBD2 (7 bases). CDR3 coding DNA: TGTGCCAGCAGCCGGGGGGCCGGAGATACGCAGTATTTT. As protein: CASSRGAGDTQYF.